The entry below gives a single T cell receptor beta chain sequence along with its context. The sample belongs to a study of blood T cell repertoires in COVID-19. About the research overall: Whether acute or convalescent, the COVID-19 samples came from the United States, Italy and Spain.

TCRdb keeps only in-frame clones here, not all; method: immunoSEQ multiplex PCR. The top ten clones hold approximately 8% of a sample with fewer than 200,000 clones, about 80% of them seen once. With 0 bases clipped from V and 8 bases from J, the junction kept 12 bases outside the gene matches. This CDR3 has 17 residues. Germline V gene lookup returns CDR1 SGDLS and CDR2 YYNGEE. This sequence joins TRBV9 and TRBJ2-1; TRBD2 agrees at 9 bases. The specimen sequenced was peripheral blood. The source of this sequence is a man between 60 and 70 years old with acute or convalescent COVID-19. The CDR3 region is CASSVGASGVRGDEQFF. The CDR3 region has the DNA TGTGCCAGCAGCGTAGGGGCTAGCGGGGTACGAGGGGATGAGCAGTTCTTC.